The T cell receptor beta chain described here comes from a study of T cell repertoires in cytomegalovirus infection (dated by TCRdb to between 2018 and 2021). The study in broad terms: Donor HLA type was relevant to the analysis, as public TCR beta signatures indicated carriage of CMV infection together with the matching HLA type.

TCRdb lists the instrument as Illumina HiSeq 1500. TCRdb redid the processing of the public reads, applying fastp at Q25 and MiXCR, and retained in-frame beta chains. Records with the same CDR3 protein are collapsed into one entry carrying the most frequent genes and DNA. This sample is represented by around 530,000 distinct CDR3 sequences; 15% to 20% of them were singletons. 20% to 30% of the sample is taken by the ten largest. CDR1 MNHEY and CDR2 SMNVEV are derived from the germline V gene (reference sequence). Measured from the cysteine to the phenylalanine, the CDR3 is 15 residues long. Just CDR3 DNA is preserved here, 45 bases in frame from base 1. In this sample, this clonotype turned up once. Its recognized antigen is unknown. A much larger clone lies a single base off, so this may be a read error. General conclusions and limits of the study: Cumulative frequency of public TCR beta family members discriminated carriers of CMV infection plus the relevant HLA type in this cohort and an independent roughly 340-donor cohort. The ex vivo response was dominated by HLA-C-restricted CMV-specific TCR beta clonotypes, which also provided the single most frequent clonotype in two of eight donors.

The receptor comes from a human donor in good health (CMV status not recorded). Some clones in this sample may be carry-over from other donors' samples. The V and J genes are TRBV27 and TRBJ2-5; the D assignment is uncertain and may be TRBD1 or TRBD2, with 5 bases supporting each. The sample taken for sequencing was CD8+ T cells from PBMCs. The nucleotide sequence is TGTGCCAGCAGTTTAATAGGGGACCTACAAGAGGCCCAGTACTTC. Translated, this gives CASSLIGDLQEAQYF.